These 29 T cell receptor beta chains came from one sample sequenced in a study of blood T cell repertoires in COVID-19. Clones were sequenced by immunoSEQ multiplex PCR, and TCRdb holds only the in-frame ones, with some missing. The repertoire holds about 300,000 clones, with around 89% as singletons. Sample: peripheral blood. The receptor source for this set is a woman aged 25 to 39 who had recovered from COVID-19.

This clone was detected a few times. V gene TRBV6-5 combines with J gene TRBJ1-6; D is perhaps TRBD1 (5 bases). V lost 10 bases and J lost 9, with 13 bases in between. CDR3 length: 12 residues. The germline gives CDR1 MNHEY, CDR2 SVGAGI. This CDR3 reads CATRGSGSPLHF. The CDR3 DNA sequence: TGTGCCACCCGGGGGTCAGGTTCACCCCTCCACTTT.

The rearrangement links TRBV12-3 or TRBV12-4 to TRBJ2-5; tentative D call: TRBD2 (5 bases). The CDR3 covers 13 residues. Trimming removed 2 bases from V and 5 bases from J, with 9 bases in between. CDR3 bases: TGTGCCAGCAGTTTAAGCACGGGGGAGACCCAGTACTTC. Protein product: CASSLSTGETQYF.

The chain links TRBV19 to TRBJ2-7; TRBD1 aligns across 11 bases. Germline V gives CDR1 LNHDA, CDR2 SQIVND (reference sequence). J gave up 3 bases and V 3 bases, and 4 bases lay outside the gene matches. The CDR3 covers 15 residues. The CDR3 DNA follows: TGTGCCAGTAGTATTGGGGACAGGGGGATCTACGAGCAGTACTTC. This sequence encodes CASSIGDRGIYEQYF.

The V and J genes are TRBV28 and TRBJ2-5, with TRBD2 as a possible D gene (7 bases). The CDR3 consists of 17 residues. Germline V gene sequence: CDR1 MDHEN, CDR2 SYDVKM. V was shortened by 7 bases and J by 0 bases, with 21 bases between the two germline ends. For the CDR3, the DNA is TGTGCCAGCACCATGGGACTTGAGGGGGGGCACCAAGAGACCCAGTACTTC. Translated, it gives CASTMGLEGGHQETQYF.

The DNA of the CDR3 is TGTGCCAGCAGTGTTGGAGCCTCATATGAAAAACTGTTTTTT. Translated, it gives CASSVGASYEKLFF. The V call is TRBV25-1, the J call TRBJ1-4; D gene uncertain. V dropped 4 bases and J dropped 6 bases, with 12 bases sitting between them. Looked up from germline, CDR1 is MGHDK and CDR2 is SYGVNS. The CDR3 runs 14 residues.

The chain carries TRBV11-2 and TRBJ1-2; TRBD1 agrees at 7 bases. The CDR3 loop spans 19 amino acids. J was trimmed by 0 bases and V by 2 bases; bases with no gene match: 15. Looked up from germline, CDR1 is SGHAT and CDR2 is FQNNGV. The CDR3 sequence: CASSLYWADRAGANYGYTF. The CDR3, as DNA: TGTGCCAGCAGCTTATATTGGGCCGACAGGGCTGGAGCTAACTATGGCTACACCTTC.

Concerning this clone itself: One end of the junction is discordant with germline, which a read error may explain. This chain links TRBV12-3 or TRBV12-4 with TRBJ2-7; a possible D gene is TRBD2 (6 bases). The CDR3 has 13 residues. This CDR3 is CALGDSSSYEQYF. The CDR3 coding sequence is TGCGCTCTAGGGGACTCGAGCTCCTACGAGCAGTACTTC.

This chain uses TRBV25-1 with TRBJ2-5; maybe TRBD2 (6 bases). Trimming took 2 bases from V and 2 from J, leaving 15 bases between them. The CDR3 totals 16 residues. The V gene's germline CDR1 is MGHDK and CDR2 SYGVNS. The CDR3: CASSEGRGGTQETQYF. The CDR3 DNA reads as TGTGCCAGCAGTGAAGGCCGTGGAGGGACGCAAGAGACCCAGTACTTC.

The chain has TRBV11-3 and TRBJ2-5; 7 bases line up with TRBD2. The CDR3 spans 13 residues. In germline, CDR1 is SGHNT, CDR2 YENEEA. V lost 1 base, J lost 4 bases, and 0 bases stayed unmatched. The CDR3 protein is CASSLGGGETQYF. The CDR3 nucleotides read TGTGCCAGCAGCTTAGGGGGGGGAGAGACCCAGTACTTC.

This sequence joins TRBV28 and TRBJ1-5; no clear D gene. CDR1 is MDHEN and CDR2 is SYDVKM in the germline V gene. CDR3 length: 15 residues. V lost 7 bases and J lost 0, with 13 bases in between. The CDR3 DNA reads TGTGCCAGCACCTTGAGCAGGTATAGCAATCAGCCCCAGCATTTT. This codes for CASTLSRYSNQPQHF.

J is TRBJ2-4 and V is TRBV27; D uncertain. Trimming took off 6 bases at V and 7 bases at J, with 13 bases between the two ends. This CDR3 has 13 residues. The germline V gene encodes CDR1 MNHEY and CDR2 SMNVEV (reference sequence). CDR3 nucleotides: TGTGCCAGCAGCCCTTATCCCCCCAACATTCAGTACTTC. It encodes CASSPYPPNIQYF.

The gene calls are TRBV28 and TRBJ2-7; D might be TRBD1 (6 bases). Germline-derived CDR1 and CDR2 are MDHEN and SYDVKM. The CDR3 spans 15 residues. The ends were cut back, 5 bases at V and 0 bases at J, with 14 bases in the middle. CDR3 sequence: CASSPTGPSSYEQYF. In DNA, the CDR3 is TGTGCCAGCAGTCCTACAGGGCCAAGCTCCTACGAGCAGTACTTC.

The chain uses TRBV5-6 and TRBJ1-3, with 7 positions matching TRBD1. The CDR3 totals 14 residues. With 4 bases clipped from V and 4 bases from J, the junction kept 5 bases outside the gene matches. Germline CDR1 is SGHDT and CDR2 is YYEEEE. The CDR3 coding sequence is TGTGCCAGCAGCGGACAGGCGCAAGGAAACACCATATATTTT. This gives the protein CASSGQAQGNTIYF.

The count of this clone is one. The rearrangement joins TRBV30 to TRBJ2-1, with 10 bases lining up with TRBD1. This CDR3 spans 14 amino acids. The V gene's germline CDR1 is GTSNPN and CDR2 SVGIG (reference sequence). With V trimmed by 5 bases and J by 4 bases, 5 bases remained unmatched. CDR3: CAWEPGQGYNEQFF. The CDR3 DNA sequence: TGTGCCTGGGAACCGGGACAGGGGTACAATGAGCAGTTCTTC.

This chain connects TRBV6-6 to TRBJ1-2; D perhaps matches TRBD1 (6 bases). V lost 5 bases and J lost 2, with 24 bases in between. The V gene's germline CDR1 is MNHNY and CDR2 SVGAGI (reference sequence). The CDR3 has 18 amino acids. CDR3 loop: CASSRTGTSLRPNYGYTF. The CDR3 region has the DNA TGTGCCAGCAGTCGGACCGGGACATCCCTACGACCCAACTATGGCTACACCTTC.

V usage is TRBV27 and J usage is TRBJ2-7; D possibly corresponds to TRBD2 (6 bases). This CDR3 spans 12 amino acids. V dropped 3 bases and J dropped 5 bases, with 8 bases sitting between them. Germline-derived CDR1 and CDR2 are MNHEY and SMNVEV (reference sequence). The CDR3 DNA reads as TGTGCCAGCAGTTTGGAGGGGAACGAGCAGTACTTC. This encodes CASSLEGNEQYF.

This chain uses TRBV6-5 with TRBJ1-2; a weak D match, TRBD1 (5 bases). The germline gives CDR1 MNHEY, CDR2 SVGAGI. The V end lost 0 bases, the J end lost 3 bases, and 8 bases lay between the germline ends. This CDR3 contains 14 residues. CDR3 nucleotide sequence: TGTGCCAGCAGTTACTCCGACAGCCACTATGGCTACACCTTC. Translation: CASSYSDSHYGYTF.

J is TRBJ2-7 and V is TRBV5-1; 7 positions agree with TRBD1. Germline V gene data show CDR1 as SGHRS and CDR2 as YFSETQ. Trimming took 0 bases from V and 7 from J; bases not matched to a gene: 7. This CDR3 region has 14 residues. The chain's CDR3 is CASSLGTGLGEQYF. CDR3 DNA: TGCGCCAGCAGCTTGGGGACAGGCCTTGGGGAGCAGTACTTC.

This chain's CDR3 is CASSDSGDLTGELFF. CDR3 DNA: TGTGCCAGCAGCGATTCAGGGGATTTGACCGGGGAGCTGTTTTTT. The chain combines TRBV7-3 with TRBJ2-2; D is perhaps TRBD1 (6 bases). Germline CDR1 reads SGHTA; CDR2 reads FQGTGA. V was cut by 5 bases and J by 5 bases, with 15 bases left in between. The CDR3 is made up of 15 amino acids.

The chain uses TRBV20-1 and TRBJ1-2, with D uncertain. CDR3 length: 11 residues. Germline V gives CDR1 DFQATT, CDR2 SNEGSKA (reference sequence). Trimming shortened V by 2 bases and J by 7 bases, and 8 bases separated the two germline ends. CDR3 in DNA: TGCAGTGCTAGAAGAGTCCTTGGCTACACCTTC. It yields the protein CSARRVLGYTF.

CDR3: CASSFAENFSGYTF. CDR3 in DNA: TGTGCCAGCAGTTTCGCGGAAAACTTTAGCGGCTACACCTTC. The V gene is TRBV28, the J gene TRBJ1-2, with no clear D. Trimming stripped 3 bases from V and 8 bases from J, with 16 bases between. The germline gives CDR1 MDHEN, CDR2 SYDVKM. The CDR3 is 14 amino acids.

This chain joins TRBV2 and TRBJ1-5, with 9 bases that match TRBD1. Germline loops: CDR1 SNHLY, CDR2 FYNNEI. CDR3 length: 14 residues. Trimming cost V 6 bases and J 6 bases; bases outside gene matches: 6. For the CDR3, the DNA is TGTGCCAGCAGCCCACAGGGGGCAGGTCAGCCCCAGCATTTT. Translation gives CASSPQGAGQPQHF.

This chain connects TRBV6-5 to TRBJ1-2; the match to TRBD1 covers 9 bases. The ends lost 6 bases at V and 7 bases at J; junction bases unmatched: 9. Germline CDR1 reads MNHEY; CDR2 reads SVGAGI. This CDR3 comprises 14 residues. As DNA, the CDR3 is TGTGCCAGCAGGGACAGGGGACCCCGGGGTGGCTACACCTTC. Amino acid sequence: CASRDRGPRGGYTF.

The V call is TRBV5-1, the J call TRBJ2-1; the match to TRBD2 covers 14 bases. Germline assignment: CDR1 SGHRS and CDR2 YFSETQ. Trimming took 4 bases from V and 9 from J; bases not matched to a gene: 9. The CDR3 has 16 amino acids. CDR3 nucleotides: TGCGCCAGCAGCCCAAGACTAGCGGGGGGGCATGGTGAGCAGTTCTTC. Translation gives CASSPRLAGGHGEQFF.

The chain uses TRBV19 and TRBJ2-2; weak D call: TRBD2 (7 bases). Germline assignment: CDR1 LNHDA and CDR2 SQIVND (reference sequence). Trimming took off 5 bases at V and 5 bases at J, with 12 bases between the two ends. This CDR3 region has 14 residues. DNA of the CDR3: TGTGCCAGTAGTTGGGGGGGCCTAACCGGGGAGCTGTTTTTT. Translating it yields CASSWGGLTGELFF.

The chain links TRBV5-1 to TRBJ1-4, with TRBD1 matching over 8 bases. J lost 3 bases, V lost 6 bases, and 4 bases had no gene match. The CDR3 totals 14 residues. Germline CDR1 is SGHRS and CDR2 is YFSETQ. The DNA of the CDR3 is TGCGCCAGCAATAAGGGACAGGCTAATGAAAAACTGTTTTTT. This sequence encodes CASNKGQANEKLFF.

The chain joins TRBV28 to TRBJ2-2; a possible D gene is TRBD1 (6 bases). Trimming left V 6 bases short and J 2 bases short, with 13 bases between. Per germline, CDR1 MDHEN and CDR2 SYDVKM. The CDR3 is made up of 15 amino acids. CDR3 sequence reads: CASRPQGLNTGELFF. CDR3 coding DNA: TGTGCCAGCAGACCTCAGGGGCTTAACACCGGGGAGCTGTTTTTT.

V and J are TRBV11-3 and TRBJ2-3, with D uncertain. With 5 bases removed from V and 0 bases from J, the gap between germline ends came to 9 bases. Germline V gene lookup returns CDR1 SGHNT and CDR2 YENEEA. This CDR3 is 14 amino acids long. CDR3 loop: CASSASRSTDTQYF. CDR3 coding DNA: TGTGCCAGCAGCGCCTCGAGGAGCACAGATACGCAGTATTTT. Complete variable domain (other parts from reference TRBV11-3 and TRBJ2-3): EAGVVQSPRYKIIEKKQPVAFWCNPISGHNTLYWYLQNLGQGPELLIRYENEEAVDDSQLPKDRFSAERLKGVDSTLKIQPAELGDSAVYLCASSASRSTDTQYFGPGTRLTVL.

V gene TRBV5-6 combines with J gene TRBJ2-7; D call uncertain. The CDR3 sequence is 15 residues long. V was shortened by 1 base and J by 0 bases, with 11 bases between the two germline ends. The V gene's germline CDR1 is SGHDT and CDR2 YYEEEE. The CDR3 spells CASSLNPGSSYEQYF. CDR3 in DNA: TGTGCCAGCAGCTTGAACCCAGGTAGCTCCTACGAGCAGTACTTC.